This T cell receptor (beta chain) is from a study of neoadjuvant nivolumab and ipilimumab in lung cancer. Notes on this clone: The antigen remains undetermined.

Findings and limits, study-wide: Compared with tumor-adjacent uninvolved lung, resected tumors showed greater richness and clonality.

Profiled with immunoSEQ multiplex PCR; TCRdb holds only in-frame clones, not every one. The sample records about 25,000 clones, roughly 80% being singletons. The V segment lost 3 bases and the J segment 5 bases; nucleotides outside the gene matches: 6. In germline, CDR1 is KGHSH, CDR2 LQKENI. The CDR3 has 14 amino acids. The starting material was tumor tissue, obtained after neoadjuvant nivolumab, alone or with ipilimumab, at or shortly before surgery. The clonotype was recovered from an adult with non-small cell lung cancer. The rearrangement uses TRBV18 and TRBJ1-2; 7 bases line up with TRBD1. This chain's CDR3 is CASSPGQTAYGYTF. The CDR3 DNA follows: TGTGCCAGCTCACCGGGACAGACAGCATATGGCTACACCTTC.